Below are 26 T cell receptor beta chains sequenced from a single sample in a study of T-cell memory formation after mild COVID-19. Each CDR3 protein gets one entry after TCRdb re-called the 5' RACE reads with MiXCR. The sample shows around 200,000 distinct CDR3 sequences, 8% to 11% of them seen only once. What was sequenced was PBMCs or a T cell subset sorted from them (not recorded which). All receptors come from a man younger than 35 who had mild COVID-19 (a few samples of this study predate the infection). Cell type and time point are not known.

This clonotype was detected only a few times. The chain combines TRBV5-6 with TRBJ2-3; D possibly matches TRBD1 or TRBD2 (6 bases each). The CDR3 has 15 residues. Looked up from germline, CDR1 is SGHDT and CDR2 is YYEEEE. V gave up 0 bases and J gave up 5 bases, with 13 bases separating them. This CDR3 is CASSLEGGAVDTQYF. CDR3 DNA sequence: TGTGCCAGCAGCTTGGAGGGGGGCGCAGTAGATACGCAGTATTTT.

This clonotype was seen once. The chain carries TRBV21-1 and TRBJ2-3; the DNA was not used to check the table's D call, TRBD1. TRBV21-1 is a documented pseudogene. This CDR3 has 16 residues. CDR3 DNA sequence: TGTGCCAGCAGCAAAGTGGTGGGGGGGAACACATATACGCAGTATTTT. It codes for CASSKVVGGNTYTQYF.

This sequence joins TRBV7-6 and TRBJ1-1; D is ambiguous. Germline loops: CDR1 SGHVS, CDR2 FNYEAQ. Trimming removed 0 bases at V and 8 bases at J, with 10 bases between. The CDR3 spans 13 residues. CDR3 protein: CASSLALTGEAFF. The DNA for the CDR3 is TGTGCCAGCAGCTTAGCGTTGACGGGGGAAGCTTTCTTT.

The CDR3 DNA reads TGTGCCAGCAGATCCACTTACGAGCAGTACTTC. This encodes CASRSTYEQYF. The rearrangement uses TRBV7-2 and TRBJ2-7; D gene ambiguous. The CDR3 is 11 amino acids. Germline CDR1 is SGHTA and CDR2 is FQGNSA. The germline V and J ends were trimmed by 6 bases and 4 bases, with 7 bases remaining between them.

In its sample, this clonotype was seen a few times. The chain recombines TRBV4-1 with TRBJ2-2; D tentatively fits TRBD1 or TRBD2 (5 bases each). CDR1 is MGHRA and CDR2 is YSYEKL in the germline V gene. V lost 3 bases, J lost 7 bases, and 15 bases lay in between. This CDR3 has 15 amino acids. As DNA, the CDR3 is TGCGCCAGCAGCCACGAGGGACGTCGGGGCGGGGAGCTGTTTTTT. It translates to CASSHEGRRGGELFF.

Many counts were recorded for this clonotype. The V call is TRBV5-1, the J call TRBJ2-1; TRBD1 agrees at 9 bases. The CDR3 contains 14 residues. V lost 4 bases to trimming and J lost 6 bases; unmatched junction nucleotides: 5. The germline V gene has CDR1 SGHRS and CDR2 YFSETQ. CDR3 residues: CASSRDRALNEQFF. The CDR3 DNA reads TGCGCCAGCAGCCGGGACAGGGCCCTCAATGAGCAGTTCTTC.

The chain carries TRBV20-1 and TRBJ2-5, with TRBD2 matching over 7 bases. Germline-derived CDR1 and CDR2 are DFQATT and SNEGSKA (reference sequence). CDR3 length equals 14 residues. J gave up 0 bases and V 3 bases, and 4 bases lay outside the gene matches. Written as DNA, the CDR3 is TGCAGTGCTAGTTTGCGGGGGTACCAAGAGACCCAGTACTTC. Amino acid sequence: CSASLRGYQETQYF.

About this clonotype itself: The junction departs from germline at one end; a sequencing error may be responsible. The CDR3 bases are TGTGCCAGCTCACCGGAACGGGACAGGTCCTCCTTC. The encoded protein is CASSPERDRSSF. V gene TRBV18 combines with J gene TRBJ1-2; 8 bases match TRBD1. Per the germline V gene, CDR1 is KGHSH and CDR2 is LQKENI. This CDR3 is built from 12 residues. The variable domain in full, completed from reference TRBV18 and TRBJ1-2, reads NAGVMQNPRHLVRRRGQEARLRCSPMKGHSHVYWYRQLPEEGLKFMVYLQKENIIDESGMPKERFSAEFPKEGPSILRIQQVVRGDSAAYFCASSPERDRSSFGSGTRLTVV.

In this sample, this clonotype turned up a few times. The chain recombines TRBV4-2 with TRBJ2-2; D is undetermined. The CDR3 has 15 amino acids. Germline assignment: CDR1 LGHNA and CDR2 YNFKEQ. Trimming pared 4 bases from V and 7 bases from J, leaving 16 bases between. CDR3 coding DNA: TGTGCCAGCAGCCCCCGAGCAGGTTTCGGCGGGGAGCTGTTTTTT. Encoded protein: CASSPRAGFGGELFF.

This clonotype has a handful of counts. V gene TRBV6-5 combines with J gene TRBJ2-3, with D perhaps assigned TRBD1 or TRBD2 (5 bases each). The CDR3 has 14 amino acids. Trimming left V 3 bases short and J 1 base short, with 8 bases between. Germline V gene sequence: CDR1 MNHEY, CDR2 SVGAGI. CDR3 nucleotides: TGTGCCAGCAGTTATGGGGGTGGCACAGATACGCAGTATTTT. Amino acids: CASSYGGGTDTQYF.

The genes are TRBV6-1 and TRBJ2-4; D possibly corresponds to TRBD2 (5 bases). The CDR3 has 15 amino acids. CDR1 MNHNS and CDR2 SASEGT come from the germline V gene. The V gene lost 5 bases and the J gene lost 3 bases, with 14 bases spanning the gap. The DNA for the CDR3 is TGTGCCAGCAGTTTAAGAGGACTGGGCAAAAACATTCAGTACTTC. Its translation: CASSLRGLGKNIQYF.

V usage is TRBV4-2 and J usage is TRBJ1-2, with unresolved D. CDR1 is LGHNA, CDR2 YNFKEQ, per germline. The CDR3 has 16 residues. V was clipped by 0 bases and J by 5 bases, with 16 bases between them. The CDR3 region is CASSQEGGPNVYGYTF. For the CDR3, the DNA is TGTGCCAGCAGCCAAGAAGGAGGGCCGAACGTATATGGCTACACCTTC.

The chain carries TRBV7-3 and TRBJ2-7; no firm D call. CDR3 length: 13 residues. Germline CDR1 is SGHTA and CDR2 is FQGTGA. The V gene lost 1 base and the J gene lost 4 bases, with 8 bases spanning the gap. This CDR3 is CASSLMSPYEQYV. The CDR3 nucleotides read TGTGCCAGCAGCTTAATGTCCCCGTACGAGCAGTACGTC.

The genes are TRBV20-1 and TRBJ1-5; 8 bases are shared with TRBD1. The CDR3 covers 15 residues. Germline V gene data show CDR1 as DFQATT and CDR2 as SNEGSKA (reference sequence). V was pared by 2 bases and J by 0 bases, with 3 bases of the junction left unmatched. The CDR3 loop is CSARWTGTSNQPQHF. CDR3 DNA: TGCAGTGCTAGATGGACAGGGACTAGCAATCAGCCCCAGCATTTT.

At least ten counts were recorded for this clonotype. The V call is TRBV7-2, the J call TRBJ1-6; D call uncertain. Per germline, CDR1 SGHTA and CDR2 FQGNSA. V was pared by 1 base and J by 11 bases, with 15 bases between. The CDR3 length is 15 residues. The CDR3 region is CASSLEGQGRAPLHF. CDR3 coding DNA: TGTGCCAGCAGCTTAGAAGGGCAAGGGAGGGCACCCCTCCACTTT.

In its sample, this clonotype was seen many times. The rearrangement links TRBV5-1 to TRBJ2-1, with 8 nucleotides matching TRBD2. The CDR3 consists of 15 residues. From germline, CDR1 is SGHRS and CDR2 YFSETQ. The junction had 5 bases not matched to a gene; V was cut back by 1 base and J by 5 bases. CDR3 region: CASSLSGGPNNEQFF. CDR3 bases: TGCGCCAGCAGCTTGAGCGGGGGTCCCAACAATGAGCAGTTCTTC.

This clonotype showed up many times. The chain employs TRBV7-9 and TRBJ2-7; the D call may be TRBD1 or TRBD2 (5 bases each). The CDR3 loop spans 13 amino acids. The germline gives CDR1 SEHNR, CDR2 FQNEAQ (reference sequence). Trimming shortened V by 5 bases and J by 3 bases, and 11 bases separated the two germline ends. CDR3 bases: TGTGCCAGCAGCACGGGACGGAGCTACGAGCAGTACTTC. This encodes CASSTGRSYEQYF.

The genes are TRBV7-2 and TRBJ2-5, with a weak D call TRBD1 (5 bases). This CDR3 has 13 amino acids. The germline V gene has CDR1 SGHTA and CDR2 FQGNSA. V shed 5 bases and J shed 5 bases, with 12 bases lying between them. DNA of the CDR3: TGTGCCAGCAGCGGGGCCCTCGGGGAGACCCAGTACTTC. Its protein product is CASSGALGETQYF.

There are a few counts of this clonotype. The V and J genes are TRBV6-5 and TRBJ1-1; unclear D gene. This CDR3 is 13 amino acids long. V dropped 2 bases and J dropped 4 bases, with 8 bases sitting between them. Germline loops: CDR1 MNHEY, CDR2 SVGAGI. The CDR3 is CASSYVEGTEAFF. The CDR3 DNA sequence: TGTGCCAGCAGTTACGTCGAGGGCACTGAAGCTTTCTTT.

Ten or more counts support this clonotype. This chain links TRBV28 with TRBJ2-3; perhaps TRBD2 as D (6 bases). Trimming took 4 bases from V and 2 from J, leaving 13 bases between them. The CDR3 sequence is 15 residues long. Germline V gene lookup returns CDR1 MDHEN and CDR2 SYDVKM. The CDR3: CASSWASEFTDTQYF. CDR3 in DNA: TGTGCCAGCAGTTGGGCTAGCGAGTTCACAGATACGCAGTATTTT.

The chain carries TRBV12-5 and TRBJ2-1; the match to TRBD1 covers 10 bases. The CDR3 length is 17 residues. Germline CDR1 and CDR2: LGHNT and FRNRAP. V trimming: 0 bases; J trimming: 7 bases; junction bases outside the gene matches: 9. The CDR3 DNA sequence: TGTGCTAGTGGTTTGGTACTTGACAGGGGGCTAGGTAATGAGCAGTTCTTC. Protein: CASGLVLDRGLGNEQFF.

V and J are TRBV5-6 and TRBJ2-2; 7 nucleotides align to TRBD2. Looked up from germline, CDR1 is SGHDT and CDR2 is YYEEEE. The J segment lost 0 bases and the V segment lost 4 bases, leaving 6 bases of the junction unmatched. This CDR3 has 16 amino acids. The CDR3 spells CASSLRRGANTGELFF. The DNA for the CDR3 is TGTGCCAGCAGCCTGCGCCGGGGGGCGAACACCGGGGAGCTGTTTTTT.

In its sample, this clonotype was seen a few times. This chain joins TRBV7-8 and TRBJ2-7; 9 bases line up with TRBD1. The CDR3 totals 15 residues. The V and J ends lost 3 bases and 5 bases, in that order; junction bases with no gene match: 8. CDR1 is SGHVS and CDR2 is FQNEAQ in the germline V gene. This CDR3 is CASSFAGTGSHEQYF. Written as DNA, the CDR3 is TGTGCCAGCAGCTTTGCCGGGACAGGGAGCCACGAGCAGTACTTC.

The rearrangement uses TRBV6-1 and TRBJ1-3; TRBD1 might be the D (6 bases). The V end lost 1 base, the J end lost 3 bases, and 10 bases lay between the germline ends. CDR3 length equals 15 residues. Germline values: CDR1 MNHNS, CDR2 SASEGT. DNA for the CDR3: TGTGCCAGCAGTGAAGTGGGGGGGCATGGAAACACCATATATTTT. Protein: CASSEVGGHGNTIYF.

This clonotype was observed a few times. The chain couples TRBV9 to TRBJ1-3; a weak D match, TRBD1 (6 bases). Trimming shortened V by 0 bases and J by 4 bases, and 8 bases separated the two germline ends. This CDR3 has 14 residues. The V gene's germline CDR1 is SGDLS and CDR2 YYNGEE. CDR3 nucleotides: TGTGCCAGCAGCGTAGGTGGGGGCGGAAACACCATATATTTT. Encoded protein: CASSVGGGGNTIYF.

The rearrangement joins TRBV11-3 to TRBJ2-1, with TRBD2 matching over 12 bases. Germline values: CDR1 SGHNT, CDR2 YENEEA. The CDR3 consists of 17 residues. V lost 5 bases and J lost 6; bases outside the gene matches: 11. The CDR3 nucleotides are TGTGCCAGCAGCGGGGAAACTAGCGGGGGGTACGGCAATGAGCAGTTCTTC. Protein: CASSGETSGGYGNEQFF.